This is a list of T cell receptor beta chains from one sample in a study of blood T cell repertoires in COVID-19. Data came from immunoSEQ multiplex PCR; TCRdb stores just in-frame clones and leaves some out. The data show 200,000 to 250,000 clones, about 88% seen once. Material: peripheral blood. The receptors shown here come from a woman in her sixties or seventies with active or convalescent COVID-19. Each CDR3 is given with its conserved first and last residue. Each record gives: D gene, clone size, J gene, V gene, CDR3 protein, CDR3 DNA. The D gene is left open where the match is weak. Size tells how often a clone was seen (once, few, many) or the class of an expanded clone, and some rows leave it out.

-	-	TRBJ2-3	TRBV6-6	CASEGGSGDTQYF	TGTGCCAGCGAGGGGGGGAGTGGAGATACGCAGTATTTT
-	-	TRBJ2-6	TRBV11-3	CASSWLEANVLTF	TGTGCCAGCAGCTGGCTCGAAGCCAACGTCCTGACTTTC
-	-	TRBJ2-2	TRBV3-1/TRBV3-2	CASRSTERNTGELFF	TGTGCCAGCAGGTCGACAGAACGAAACACCGGGGAGCTGTTTTTT
-	-	TRBJ2-6	TRBV7-9	CASSLTGAGANVLTF	TGTGCCAGCAGCTTAACGGGGGCTGGGGCCAACGTCCTGACTTTC
-	-	TRBJ1-2	TRBV12-3/TRBV12-4	CASSAGNYNGYTF	TGTGCCAGCAGTGCGGGGAATTACAATGGCTACACCTTC
-	once	TRBJ1-1	TRBV6-6	CASRRMDSQNTEAFF	TGTGCCAGCAGGAGGATGGACAGCCAGAACACTGAAGCTTTCTTT
TRBD1	-	TRBJ1-2	TRBV3-1/TRBV3-2	CASSQRDRGTYGYTF	TGTGCCAGCAGCCAAAGGGACAGGGGGACGTATGGCTACACCTTC
TRBD1	-	TRBJ1-6	TRBV20-1	CSASRQGGSPLHF	TGCAGTGCTAGTCGACAGGGAGGCTCACCCCTCCACTTT
-	few	TRBJ1-1	TRBV6-5	CASSYRGGEAFF	TGTGCCAGCAGTTATCGAGGGGGTGAAGCTTTCTTT
-	-	TRBJ1-1	TRBV5-1	CASSLVTRETEAFF	TGCGCCAGCAGCTTGGTTACAAGGGAGACTGAAGCTTTCTTT
-	-	TRBJ1-1	TRBV10-3	CAISVPYNTEAFF	TGTGCCATCAGTGTCCCTTATAACACTGAAGCTTTCTTT
TRBD1	-	TRBJ1-2	TRBV15	CATSRDRQGLFYTF	TGTGCCACCAGCAGAGACCGACAGGGGCTTTTCTACACCTTC
-	-	TRBJ1-2	TRBV7-3	CASSLNDALSTAYF	TGTGCCAGCAGCTTAAACGACGCGCTCTCGACAGCCTACTTC
-	-	TRBJ1-6	TRBV4-1	CASSQDVASPLHF	TGCGCCAGCAGCCAAGATGTGGCCTCACCCCTCCACTTT
TRBD1	once	TRBJ2-5	TRBV6-2/TRBV6-3	CASSWDRGAPQETQYF	TGTGCCAGCAGCTGGGACAGGGGAGCCCCTCAAGAGACCCAGTACTTC
-	-	TRBJ1-2	TRBV29-1	CSVERENGYGYTF	TGCAGCGTTGAGAGGGAGAATGGGTATGGCTACACCTTC
-	-	TRBJ2-7	TRBV21-1	CASSPYRDRGPYEQYF	TGTGCCAGCAGCCCTTACCGGGACAGGGGCCCCTACGAGCAGTACTTC
-	-	TRBJ1-3	TRBV5-1	CASSSPGSGNTIYF	TGCGCCAGCAGCTCTCCGGGCTCTGGAAACACCATATATTTT
-	-	TRBJ1-3	TRBV7-2	CASSYQFRGTGNTIYF	TGTGCCAGCAGCTACCAGTTTAGGGGGACTGGAAACACCATATATTTT
-	-	TRBJ1-1	TRBV13	CASSSHYMTKNTEAFF	TGTGCCAGCAGCTCCCATTACATGACAAAGAACACTGAAGCTTTCTTT
-	-	TRBJ1-1	TRBV5-4	CASSAGMGGTEAFF	TGTGCCAGCAGCGCGGGGATGGGGGGCACTGAAGCTTTCTTT
TRBD1	-	TRBJ2-3	TRBV5-1	CASSLTTRDRVPDTQYF	TGCGCCAGCAGCTTGACCACCCGGGACAGGGTCCCCGATACGCAGTATTTT
TRBD1	-	TRBJ1-5	TRBV5-1	CASSAGQGSGQPQHF	TGCGCCAGCAGCGCCGGACAGGGATCGGGCCAGCCCCAGCATTTT
-	few	TRBJ1-2	TRBV4-3	CASSQERAGRNGYTF	TGCGCCAGCAGCCAAGAAAGGGCGGGGAGGAATGGCTACACCTTC
-	few	TRBJ2-5	TRBV7-9	CASSLRPPVSGQETQYF	TGTGCCAGCAGCTTAAGACCACCAGTCTCAGGCCAAGAGACCCAGTACTTC
-	-	TRBJ1-1	TRBV6-1	CASSEVVSPNTEAFF	TGTGCCAGCAGTGAAGTCGTGAGCCCGAACACTGAAGCTTTCTTT
TRBD2	-	TRBJ2-1	TRBV24-1	CATSDSGGAPEQFF	TGTGCCACCAGTGATAGCGGGGGGGCCCCTGAGCAGTTCTTC
-	-	TRBJ1-1	TRBV2	CASLGGVNTEAFF	TGTGCCAGTCTCGGTGGAGTGAACACTGAAGCTTTCTTT
TRBD1	-	TRBJ2-6	TRBV3-1/TRBV3-2	CASSPRTGGRATNVLTF	TGTGCCAGCAGCCCCCGGACAGGCGGAAGGGCGACCAACGTCCTGACTTTC
TRBD1	-	TRBJ2-3	TRBV24-1	CATSDTDRAADTQYF	TGTGCCACCAGTGATACAGACAGGGCGGCAGATACGCAGTATTTT
TRBD2	-	TRBJ2-3	TRBV5-1	CASSFFAGGTDTQYF	TGCGCCAGCAGCTTCTTCGCGGGGGGCACAGATACGCAGTATTTT
-	-	TRBJ2-7	TRBV3-1/TRBV3-2	CASSHAGPRDEQYF	TGTGCCAGCAGCCATGCGGGGCCCAGGGACGAGCAGTACTTC
-	-	TRBJ1-3	TRBV27	CASSLSVLPGNTIYF	TGTGCCAGCAGTTTATCCGTCCTCCCTGGAAACACCATATATTTT
-	-	TRBJ2-2	TRBV3-1/TRBV3-2	CASSVKGGRTGELFF	TGTGCCAGCAGCGTGAAAGGTGGGCGCACCGGGGAGCTGTTTTTT
TRBD2	-	TRBJ2-3	TRBV3-1/TRBV3-2	CASASGGGTDTQYF	TGTGCCAGCGCTAGCGGGGGGGGCACAGATACGCAGTATTTT
TRBD2	-	TRBJ2-4	TRBV12-5	CASGFSLAGGRDIQYF	TGTGCTAGTGGTTTCTCATTAGCGGGGGGGCGAGACATTCAGTACTTC
TRBD1	once	TRBJ1-1	TRBV6-5	CASSSWDRVNTEAFF	TGTGCCAGCAGCAGTTGGGACAGGGTGAACACTGAAGCTTTCTTT
TRBD1	-	TRBJ2-5	TRBV4-2	CASSQEAGPGQGETQYF	TGTGCCAGCAGCCAAGAAGCTGGACCGGGACAGGGAGAGACCCAGTACTTC
TRBD2	-	TRBJ2-1	TRBV7-3	CASSQGLAGVGQFF	TGTGCCAGCAGCCAAGGACTAGCGGGGGTTGGTCAGTTCTTC
-	-	TRBJ1-1	TRBV11-3	CASSLAFQAEAFF	TGTGCCAGCAGCTTAGCTTTCCAGGCGGAAGCTTTCTTT
TRBD1	-	TRBJ1-6	TRBV6-1	CASSDGTGASPLHF	TGTGCCAGCAGTGACGGGACAGGCGCCTCACCCCTCCACTTT
TRBD1	-	TRBJ2-7	TRBV10-1	CASSVRERGPYEQYF	TGCGCCAGCAGTGTGAGAGAGAGGGGGCCCTACGAGCAGTACTTC
TRBD1	-	TRBJ1-2	TRBV6-4	CASSDGQGNYGYTF	TGTGCCAGCAGTGACGGACAGGGGAACTATGGCTACACCTTC
-	-	TRBJ1-1	TRBV29-1	CSAAAYMNTEAFF	TGCAGCGCCGCGGCCTATATGAACACTGAAGCTTTCTTT
TRBD2	-	TRBJ2-1	TRBV6-2/TRBV6-3	CASSRTRDEQFF	TGTGCCAGCAGTCGGACTAGGGATGAGCAGTTCTTC
TRBD1	once	TRBJ1-1	TRBV28	CASSLLSGQAGRGSFF	TGTGCCAGCAGCCTTCTCTCGGGACAGGCAGGACGGGGGTCTTTCTTT
-	-	TRBJ1-2	TRBV7-9	CASSLRRAGGYTF	TGTGCCAGCAGCTTGAGGAGGGCAGGAGGCTACACCTTC
-	once	TRBJ2-1	TRBV5-1	CASSLVYGGALNNEQFF	TGCGCCAGCAGCTTGGTATATGGCGGGGCTCTAAACAATGAGCAGTTCTTC
-	-	TRBJ1-5	TRBV24-1	CATSDPSQGGNVPQHF	TGTGCCACCAGTGATCCGAGCCAGGGCGGGAACGTGCCCCAGCATTTT
-	-	TRBJ2-7	TRBV5-4	CASSLELQVEKYF	TGTGCCAGCAGCTTGGAGTTACAGGTTGAGAAGTACTTC
-	-	TRBJ1-1	TRBV7-6	CASSTRDSAIMNTEAFF	TGTGCCAGCAGCACCCGGGACTCTGCCATCATGAACACTGAAGCTTTCTTT
TRBD1	once	TRBJ1-2	TRBV3-1/TRBV3-2	CASSPLRTGGYGYTF	TGTGCCAGCAGCCCGCTTCGGACAGGGGGCTATGGCTACACCTTC
-	-	TRBJ2-7	TRBV5-4	CAGETQGRLDEQYF	TGTGCCGGCGAAACACAGGGGAGGCTGGACGAGCAGTACTTC
TRBD2	-	TRBJ2-3	TRBV18	CASSPGAGATDTQYF	TGTGCCAGCTCACCAGGAGCGGGGGCCACAGATACGCAGTATTTT
-	-	TRBJ1-3	TRBV28	CASSPGSYGNTIYF	TGTGCCAGCAGTCCCGGTTCTTATGGAAACACCATATATTTT